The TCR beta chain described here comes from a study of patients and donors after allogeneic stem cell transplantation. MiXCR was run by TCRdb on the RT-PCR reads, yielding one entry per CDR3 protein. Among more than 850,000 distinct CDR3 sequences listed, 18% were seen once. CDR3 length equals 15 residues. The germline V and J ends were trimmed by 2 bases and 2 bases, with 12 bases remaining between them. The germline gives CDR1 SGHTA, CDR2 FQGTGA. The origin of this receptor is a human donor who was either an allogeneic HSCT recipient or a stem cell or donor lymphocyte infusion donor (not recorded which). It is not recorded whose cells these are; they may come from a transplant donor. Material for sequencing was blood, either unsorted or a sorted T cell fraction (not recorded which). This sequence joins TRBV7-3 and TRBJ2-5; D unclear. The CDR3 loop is CASSLSVNFQETQYF. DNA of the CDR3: TGTGCCAGCAGCTTATCGGTCAATTTTCAAGAGACCCAGTACTTC.